Listed here is a single T cell receptor beta chain. The antigen is unknown. Looked up from germline, CDR1 is SGHRS and CDR2 is YFSETQ. The V and J ends lost 7 bases and 6 bases, in that order; junction bases with no gene match: 9. The CDR3 extends over 15 amino acids. This record comes from a study of cytomegalovirus exposure and HLA in healthy donors. Findings of the study overall: The authors later found most CMV-associated TCR beta chains appeared HLA-restricted. A later analysis linked a missense variant in DCLRE1C to the trimming of TCR beta V and J genes. Among the CMV-associated chains, a few were confirmed in vitro as specific for CMV antigens.

In the PCR, 60 Vbeta and 13 Jbeta primers were used. Clones were sequenced by immunoSEQ multiplex PCR, and TCRdb holds only the in-frame ones, with some missing. The sample records around 130,000 clones, around 80% being singletons. Material for sequencing was PBMCs. The source of this sequence is a man aged 25-40 years in good health and CMV-seronegative. The chain employs TRBV5-1 and TRBJ2-1; 11 bases align to TRBD2. The CDR3 sequence is CASDKTSGSTNEQFF. CDR3 coding DNA: TGCGCCAGCGATAAAACTAGCGGGAGTACCAATGAGCAGTTCTTC.